Listed here are 3 T cell receptor beta chains from one sample, sequenced in a study of T cells in Graves' hyperthyroidism and ophthalmopathy (dated by TCRdb to between 2017 and 2020). Libraries were built with multiplex PCR. TCRdb names Illumina HiSeq 2000 as the instrument used. The TCR beta CDR3 regions were amplified from RNA transcripts. The first round of RT-PCR for the TCR CDR3 was performed with the HTBI primer set and the Qiagen OneStep RT-PCR kit. TCRdb itself trimmed the public reads at Q25 with fastp, ran MiXCR and retained productive beta chains. Rows with a matching CDR3 protein are joined into one entry that keeps the most common DNA and genes. Counted in this sample were hundreds of thousands of distinct CDR3 sequences; about 20% of them appeared once. Over 45% of the sample comes from the top ten. Sequenced input: blood. These receptors were obtained from a man in his forties or fifties with Graves' ophthalmopathy.

The rearrangement joins TRBV28 to TRBJ1-6, with D possibly being TRBD1 (5 bases). Between the trimmed V and J ends, which lost 4 bases and 12 bases, there was a span of 10 bases. The length of the CDR3 is 12 residues. CDR1 and CDR2 from the germline V gene are MDHEN and SYDVKM. The CDR3 coding sequence is TGTGCCAGCAGTTCCGAGGGGCTACCCCTCCACTTT. Translated, it gives CASSSEGLPLHF.

The chain joins TRBV4-1 to TRBJ2-1, with no clear D. The germline CDR1 and CDR2 sequences are MGHRA and YSYEKL. There are 14 residues in the CDR3. Between the trimmed V and J ends, which lost 1 base and 6 bases, there was a span of 10 bases. The CDR3 region is CASSQVRSLNEQFF. CDR3 bases: TGCGCCAGCAGCCAAGTCCGGTCCCTCAATGAGCAGTTCTTC.

This clonotype was detected a few times. The rearrangement uses TRBV6-1 and TRBJ1-1; D unclear. Germline V gene lookup returns CDR1 MNHNS and CDR2 SASEGT. V was shortened by 4 bases and J by 0 bases, with 18 bases between the two germline ends. The CDR3 extends over 17 amino acids. Here the CDR3 DNA reads TGTGCCAGCAGTGGTGCAGGAGTCCGGATCCTGAACACTGAAGCTTTCTTT. The encoded protein is CASSGAGVRILNTEAFF.